This T cell receptor beta chain was recovered during a study of control samples from healthy donors and cancer patients. TCRdb keeps only in-frame clones here, not all; method: immunoSEQ multiplex PCR. The sample carries under 450,000 clones, 80% to 95% recorded once. The CDR3 runs to 17 residues. This clonotype was sampled from a man between 40 and 49 years old with head and neck cancer. What was sequenced was PBMCs. The rearrangement joins TRBV12-1 to TRBJ1-1; the D call in the table, TRBD1, was not verified against the DNA. TRBV12-1 is a listed pseudogene. In nucleotides, the CDR3 is TGTGCCAGCAGCTTTGGGTTAGACAGCAAGAGAAACACTGAAGCTTTCTTT. Residues: CASSFGLDSKRNTEAFF.